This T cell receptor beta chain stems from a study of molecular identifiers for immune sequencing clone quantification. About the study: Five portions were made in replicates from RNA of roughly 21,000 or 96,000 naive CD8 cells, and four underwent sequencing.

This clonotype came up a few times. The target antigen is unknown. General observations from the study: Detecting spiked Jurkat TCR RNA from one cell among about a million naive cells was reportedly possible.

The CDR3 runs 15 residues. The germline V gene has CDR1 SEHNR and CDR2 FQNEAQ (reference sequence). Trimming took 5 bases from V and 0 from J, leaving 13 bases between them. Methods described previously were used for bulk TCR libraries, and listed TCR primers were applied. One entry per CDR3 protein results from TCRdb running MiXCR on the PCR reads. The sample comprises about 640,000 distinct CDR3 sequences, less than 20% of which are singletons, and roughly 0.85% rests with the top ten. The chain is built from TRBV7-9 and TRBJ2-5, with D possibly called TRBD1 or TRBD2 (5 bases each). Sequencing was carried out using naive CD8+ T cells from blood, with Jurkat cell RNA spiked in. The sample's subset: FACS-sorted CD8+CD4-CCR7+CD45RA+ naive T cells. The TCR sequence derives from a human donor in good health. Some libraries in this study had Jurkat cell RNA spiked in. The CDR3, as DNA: TGTGCCAGCAGCCTGAGTGTGGGGGACCAAGAGACCCAGTACTTC. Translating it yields CASSLSVGDQETQYF.